The sequence of this TCR beta chain was determined in a study of tumor and adjacent non-tumor tissue in lung cancer. Comments on this clonotype: Germline and junction disagree at one end, which may indicate a read error.

Three rounds of nested PCR, following a modified ARM-PCR protocol, produced the TCRbeta library. Each CDR3 protein gets one entry after TCRdb re-called the multiplex PCR reads with MiXCR. This sample yields more than 90,000 distinct CDR3 sequences, of which 67% are seen a single time; about 16% belongs to the top ten. This sample's RNA came from whole unsorted tissue. CDR3 length: 15 amino acids. V gene TRBV12-3 or TRBV12-4 combines with J gene TRBJ2-7, with D possibly matching TRBD2 (5 bases). This receptor was taken from a man in his sixties with non-small cell lung cancer. Input material: lung tumor tissue. The CDR3 coding sequence is TGTGTCAGCAGTTTCGGGGTGACCACTCCCTACGAGCAGTACTTC. Its protein is CVSSFGVTTPYEQYF.